Each of the 5 T cell receptor beta chains below was sequenced from the same sample in a study of blood T cell repertoires in COVID-19. TCRdb keeps only in-frame clones here, not all; method: immunoSEQ multiplex PCR. The sample carries 70,000 to 85,000 clones, around four fifths recorded once. The material sequenced was peripheral blood. The receptor set was obtained from a man older than 75 with active or convalescent COVID-19.

The chain is built from TRBV19 and TRBJ2-5; 7 positions agree with TRBD1. The V gene end was trimmed by 6 bases and the J gene end by 2 bases; junction bases not matched to a gene: 9. Germline assignment: CDR1 LNHDA and CDR2 SQIVND (reference sequence). The CDR3 loop spans 15 amino acids. The CDR3 is CASRSSGTAQETQYF. The CDR3 DNA is TGTGCCAGTAGGAGCTCCGGGACAGCACAAGAGACCCAGTACTTC.

The chain uses TRBV4-1 and TRBJ2-5, with 16 bases fitting TRBD2. V lost 4 bases to trimming and J lost 6 bases; unmatched junction nucleotides: 8. The germline gives CDR1 MGHRA, CDR2 YSYEKL. There are 17 residues in the CDR3. DNA for the CDR3: TGCGCCAGCAGCCTTGGGACTAGCGGGGGGGCCATGAAGACCCAGTACTTC. Residues: CASSLGTSGGAMKTQYF.

The rearrangement links TRBV7-6 to TRBJ1-6; TRBD1 might be the D (6 bases). Deletions cut 5 bases from V and 10 bases from J, with 12 bases between. CDR1 and CDR2 (germline): SGHVS, FNYEAQ. This CDR3 is built from 13 residues. The CDR3 reads CASSTEDRSPLHF. CDR3 DNA: TGTGCCAGCAGCACCGAGGACAGATCACCCCTCCACTTT.

The chain employs TRBV4-1 and TRBJ2-6; the match to TRBD1 covers 9 bases. V dropped 7 bases and J dropped 4; count of bases not matched to a gene: 5. CDR1 and CDR2 (germline): MGHRA, YSYEKL. The CDR3 spans 15 residues. CDR3: CASTDRGMGANVLTF. The CDR3 nucleotides read TGCGCCAGCACGGACAGGGGAATGGGGGCCAACGTCCTGACTTTC.

The chain links TRBV11-2 to TRBJ2-5; TRBD2 agrees at 12 bases. The V gene end was trimmed by 5 bases and the J gene end by 1 base; junction bases not matched to a gene: 2. CDR3 length: 15 amino acids. CDR1 and CDR2 from the germline V gene are SGHAT and FQNNGV. CDR3 sequence reads: CASSRLAGVQETQYF. The CDR3 nucleotides are TGTGCCAGCAGCCGACTAGCGGGGGTCCAAGAGACCCAGTACTTC. The full variable domain, completed using reference TRBV11-2 and TRBJ2-5, is EAGVAQSPRYKIIEKRQSVAFWCNPISGHATLYWYQQILGQGPKLLIQFQNNGVVDDSQLPKDRFSAERLKGVDSTLKIQPAKLEDSAVYLCASSRLAGVQETQYFGPGTRLLVL.